These T cell receptor beta chains were read from a single sample in a study of cytomegalovirus exposure and HLA in healthy donors. Sequencing used immunoSEQ multiplex PCR; TCRdb keeps in-frame clones, though not all of them. The data show about 270,000 clones, about 75% seen once. The sequencing input was PBMCs. These receptors were collected from a female donor in good health and CMV-seronegative. Both conserved end residues are part of each CDR3. The D gene is left open where the match is weak. Clone size is shown for a subset of rows, as once, few, many or a class of expanded clone.

>NA|TRBV7-9|once|TRBJ1-1
CASSFPPGNTEAFF
TGTGCCAGCAGCTTCCCTCCCGGGAACACTGAAGCTTTCTTT
>NA|TRBV30|NA|TRBJ2-1
CAWSPGVHEQFF
TGTGCCTGGTCGCCGGGAGTCCATGAGCAGTTCTTC
>TRBD1|TRBV28|NA|TRBJ1-2
CASRTPVGDRGHGYTF
TGTGCCAGCAGGACCCCGGTGGGGGACAGGGGGCATGGCTACACCTTC
>NA|TRBV6-5|NA|TRBJ2-5
CASSSLTVRTQYF
TGTGCCAGCAGTTCCCTGACAGTGCGGACCCAGTACTTC
>NA|TRBV28|NA|TRBJ2-7
CASSGTGHLPYEQYF
TGTGCCAGCAGTGGGACGGGACACCTCCCCTACGAGCAGTACTTC
>NA|TRBV28|NA|TRBJ2-7
CASRQTDPYEQYF
TGTGCCAGCAGGCAGACAGACCCCTACGAGCAGTACTTC
>NA|TRBV15|NA|TRBJ2-1
CATSRDLAVSYNEQFF
TGTGCCACCAGCAGAGATCTGGCGGTCTCCTACAATGAGCAGTTCTTC
>TRBD1|TRBV27|few|TRBJ1-1
CASTIPGGSAAFF
TGTGCCAGCACTATCCCAGGGGGCTCGGCAGCTTTCTTT
>TRBD1|TRBV7-9|NA|TRBJ1-2
CASSSPTGESGGYTF
TGTGCCAGCAGCTCCCCGACAGGGGAATCGGGTGGCTACACCTTC
>NA|TRBV5-1|NA|TRBJ2-6
CASSLRSSGANVLTF
TGCGCCAGCAGCTTGCGCAGCTCTGGGGCCAACGTCCTGACTTTC
>NA|TRBV5-1|once|TRBJ2-7
CASSPGTGTYEQYF
TGCGCCAGCAGCCCCGGGACTGGGACCTACGAGCAGTACTTC
>TRBD1|TRBV10-1|NA|TRBJ2-5
CASSELGTGGLETQYF
TGCGCCAGCAGTGAGTTGGGGACAGGGGGCCTAGAGACCCAGTACTTC
>NA|TRBV6-1|NA|TRBJ2-3
CAVPPTAGRTDTQYF
TGTGCCGTTCCCCCCACGGCGGGACGCACGGATACGCAGTATTTT
>TRBD1|TRBV19|NA|TRBJ2-7
CARDRGYEQYF
TGTGCCAGGGACAGGGGCTACGAGCAGTACTTC
>TRBD1|TRBV11-2|NA|TRBJ2-7
CASSPGQGTHEQYF
TGTGCCAGCAGCCCAGGACAGGGGACCCACGAGCAGTACTTC
>TRBD2|TRBV5-7|NA|TRBJ2-1
CASSSEREPVGVYNEQFF
TGTGCCAGCAGCTCAGAGCGGGAGCCGGTGGGGGTGTACAATGAGCAGTTCTTC
>TRBD1|TRBV10-1|NA|TRBJ2-2
CASSGGQGSTGELFF
TGCGCCAGCAGTGGGGGACAGGGGTCCACCGGGGAGCTGTTTTTT